The 11 T cell receptor beta chains reported below all come from one sample, sequenced in a study of blood T cell repertoires in COVID-19. Clones were read by immunoSEQ multiplex PCR, and TCRdb kept only the in-frame ones, dropping some. The sample yields over 300,000 clones, roughly 90% seen once. Material for sequencing was peripheral blood. The receptors come from a man younger than 35 who had recovered from COVID-19.

This clone has just one count. This rearrangement joins TRBV19 to TRBJ1-4; tentatively, D is TRBD1 (6 bases). CDR1 and CDR2 from the germline V gene are LNHDA and SQIVND (reference sequence). This CDR3 is built from 14 residues. V was trimmed by 4 bases and J by 8 bases, leaving 14 bases between them. The CDR3 region has the DNA TGTGCCAGTAGTACAGGGGCCCCTCGGGAAAAACTGTTTTTT. Amino acid sequence: CASSTGAPREKLFF.

The chain joins TRBV5-1 to TRBJ1-2; possibly TRBD1 for D (5 bases). The CDR3 contains 14 residues. The V gene's germline CDR1 is SGHRS and CDR2 YFSETQ. Trimming stripped 2 bases from V and 2 bases from J, with 10 bases between. Written as DNA, the CDR3 is TGCGCCAGCAGCTTATCTGACAGAAACTATGGCTACACCTTC. Translation: CASSLSDRNYGYTF.

This sequence joins TRBV19 and TRBJ1-1, with D tentatively TRBD1 (5 bases). Germline values: CDR1 LNHDA, CDR2 SQIVND (reference sequence). This CDR3 comprises 14 residues. Trimming shortened V by 3 bases and J by 4 bases, and 12 bases separated the two germline ends. CDR3 loop: CASSISREGTEAFF. CDR3 coding DNA: TGTGCCAGTAGTATTAGCAGGGAGGGCACTGAAGCTTTCTTT.

The V gene is TRBV5-5, the J gene TRBJ2-1; D is perhaps TRBD2 (5 bases). The V end lost 0 bases, the J end lost 6 bases, and 7 bases lay between the germline ends. This CDR3 is built from 13 residues. Germline V gene lookup returns CDR1 SGHKS and CDR2 YYEKEE (reference sequence). The DNA for the CDR3 is TGTGCCAGCAGCTTGGTCCGGGGCAATGAGCAGTTCTTC. This encodes CASSLVRGNEQFF.

V usage is TRBV7-2 and J usage is TRBJ1-1; possibly TRBD1 for D (6 bases). V shed 2 bases and J shed 1 base, with 14 bases lying between them. CDR1 and CDR2 (germline): SGHTA, FQGNSA. The CDR3 sequence is 16 residues long. This CDR3 is CASSLRGAGANTEAFF. In nucleotides, the CDR3 is TGTGCCAGCAGCTTACGTGGTGCAGGGGCGAACACTGAAGCTTTCTTT.

The chain couples TRBV5-1 to TRBJ2-5; perhaps TRBD2 as D (5 bases). V dropped 1 base and J dropped 5 bases, with 6 bases sitting between them. Per germline, CDR1 SGHRS and CDR2 YFSETQ. CDR3 size: 12 residues. The CDR3 is CASSLPGETQYF. The DNA for the CDR3 is TGCGCCAGCAGCTTGCCGGGGGAGACCCAGTACTTC.

The chain is built from TRBV2 and TRBJ2-7; 8 positions agree with TRBD1. Trimming cost V 5 bases and J 7 bases; bases outside gene matches: 13. Looked up from germline, CDR1 is SNHLY and CDR2 is FYNNEI. The CDR3 covers 15 residues. The CDR3 nucleotides are TGTGCCAGCAGTCTGGACAGGGTGATACGATGGGAGCAGTACTTC. This sequence encodes CASSLDRVIRWEQYF.

The chain is built from TRBV12-3 or TRBV12-4 and TRBJ2-7; D is uncertain. V was trimmed by 5 bases and J by 3 bases, leaving 11 bases between them. The CDR3 contains 13 residues. The CDR3 loop reads CASSPEELYEQYF. The DNA of the CDR3 is TGTGCCAGCAGTCCAGAGGAACTCTACGAGCAGTACTTC.

CDR3 sequence: CASSSRTGGFPHGYTF. The DNA of the CDR3 is TGTGCCAGCAGTTCTCGGACAGGGGGCTTTCCTCATGGCTACACCTTC. The chain has TRBV27 and TRBJ1-2, with TRBD1 identical over 11 bases. This CDR3 has 16 amino acids. Germline V gives CDR1 MNHEY, CDR2 SMNVEV (reference sequence). The V and J ends lost 4 bases and 6 bases, in that order; junction bases with no gene match: 10.

The chain employs TRBV19 and TRBJ1-2; 11 bases match TRBD1. The germline V gene has CDR1 LNHDA and CDR2 SQIVND (reference sequence). The trim removed 5 bases at V and 4 bases at J, leaving 12 bases unmatched. The length of the CDR3 is 17 residues. The chain's CDR3 is CASSPAGTGGKGYGYTF. The CDR3 DNA is TGTGCCAGTAGTCCAGCCGGGACAGGGGGTAAGGGCTATGGCTACACCTTC.

The chain is built from TRBV18 and TRBJ2-7; TRBD1 is a possible D gene (6 bases). Trimming cost V 6 bases and J 0 bases, with 12 bases left between them. Germline V gene data show CDR1 as KGHSH and CDR2 as LQKENI. This CDR3 is built from 14 residues. The DNA of the CDR3 is TGTGCCAGCTCCCCCCAGGGGTTCTCCTACGAGCAGTACTTC. It translates to CASSPQGFSYEQYF.